The entry below describes one T cell receptor (beta chain). The germline gene is not matched at one end of the junction; a read error may be the cause. Germline CDR1 and CDR2: MNHNS and SASEGT. CDR3 length: 15 amino acids. TCRdb fed the PCR reads into MiXCR, producing one record per CDR3 protein. The data contain about 16,000 distinct CDR3 sequences, roughly 50% of them seen just once; the ten biggest clones take up 30% to 35%. The data belong to a study of CD4 and CD8 cells across lung adenocarcinoma regions. The sequencing input was CD8+ T cells from the center of a lung tumor. The receptor comes from a female donor with lung adenocarcinoma. The CD4 and CD8 labels of this study may be unreliable. The chain carries TRBV6-1 and TRBJ2-4, with D perhaps TRBD1 or TRBD2 (5 bases each). The CDR3 DNA follows: TGTGGCAGCAGGTCGGGGCCGAGAGCCAAAAACACTCAGTATTTC. Protein sequence: CGSRSGPRAKNTQYF.